These 13 T cell receptor beta chains came from one sample sequenced in a study of long-term antiretroviral therapy in people with HIV. The assay used was immunoSEQ (version v3.0), run at survey level. Assay: immunoSEQ multiplex PCR; the TCRdb copy retains only in-frame clones and omits some. The table lists 26,000 or so clones, approximately 86% of them singletons, with around 3.9% in the top ten. The specimen comprised unsorted PBMCs, sampled 1.9 years after starting antiretroviral therapy. These receptors originate from a woman aged 25 to 45 with HIV.

V usage is TRBV18 and J usage is TRBJ1-2; D unclear. The CDR3 covers 13 residues. V lost 3 bases and J lost 2, with 7 bases in between. The germline CDR1 and CDR2 sequences are KGHSH and LQKENI. The CDR3 reads CASSPRDNYGYTF. The CDR3 DNA reads TGTGCCAGCTCACCCCGAGACAACTATGGCTACACCTTC.

This clone was counted a single time. The J gene is TRBJ1-1, the V gene TRBV9; a weak D match, TRBD1 (6 bases). Germline CDR1 SGDLS, CDR2 YYNGEE. The length of the CDR3 is 14 residues. The germline V and J ends were trimmed by 4 bases and 8 bases, with 18 bases remaining between them. Here the CDR3 DNA reads TGTGCCAGCAGCTACGGGACATTTGCAGGGGAAGCTTTCTTT. Translation gives CASSYGTFAGEAFF.

The chain is built from TRBV15 and TRBJ1-2, with D perhaps TRBD1 (5 bases). V was trimmed by 0 bases and J by 7 bases, leaving 6 bases between them. The CDR3 consists of 12 residues. From germline, CDR1 is LNHNV and CDR2 YYDKDF (reference sequence). The CDR3 region is CATSRDGGGYTF. In DNA form, the CDR3 reads TGTGCCACCAGCAGAGATGGGGGTGGCTACACCTTC.

The rearrangement uses TRBV9 and TRBJ2-3, with unresolved D. The CDR3 consists of 14 residues. In germline, CDR1 is SGDLS, CDR2 YYNGEE. Between the trimmed V and J ends, which lost 4 bases and 3 bases, there was a span of 12 bases. CDR3 nucleotides: TGTGCCAGCAGCCCCCGGACCATGACAGATACGCAGTATTTT. Translating gives CASSPRTMTDTQYF.

The CDR3 is CASSFRGIVSYGYTF. As DNA, the CDR3 is TGTGCCAGCAGTTTTAGGGGTATAGTGAGCTATGGCTACACCTTC. V gene TRBV6-5 combines with J gene TRBJ1-2; tentative D call: TRBD1 (5 bases). The CDR3 extends over 15 amino acids. Between the trimmed V and J ends, which lost 4 bases and 4 bases, there was a span of 16 bases. Germline values: CDR1 MNHEY, CDR2 SVGAGI.

The J gene is TRBJ1-6, the V gene TRBV6-1, with D possibly TRBD1 on 6 matching bases. V was trimmed by 11 bases and J by 4 bases, leaving 12 bases between them. From germline, CDR1 is MNHNS and CDR2 SASEGT. The CDR3 is 13 amino acids. In nucleotides, the CDR3 is TGTGCCGCCAGGGACATGTATAATTCACCCCTCCACTTT. As protein: CAARDMYNSPLHF.

The chain is built from TRBV6-1 and TRBJ1-2, with TRBD1 identical over 9 bases. This CDR3 spans 15 amino acids. Unmatched junction bases numbered 4, after V lost 3 bases and J lost 2 bases. Looked up from germline, CDR1 is MNHNS and CDR2 is SASEGT. The CDR3 sequence is CASSEGTGPNYGYTF. The CDR3 DNA sequence: TGTGCCAGCAGTGAGGGGACAGGGCCAAACTATGGCTACACCTTC.

The genes are TRBV18 and TRBJ2-3; 7 bases fit TRBD2. CDR3 length equals 18 residues. J lost 3 bases, V lost 3 bases, and 15 bases had no gene match. Germline V CDR1 and CDR2: KGHSH, LQKENI. CDR3: CASSPSLGKGGSTDTQYF. CDR3 DNA sequence: TGTGCCAGCTCACCCTCCCTCGGGAAGGGAGGGTCGACAGATACGCAGTATTTT.

The chain recombines TRBV28 with TRBJ1-3, with no clear D. Trimming removed 5 bases at V and 0 bases at J, with 14 bases between. Germline CDR1 MDHEN, CDR2 SYDVKM. This CDR3 has 16 amino acids. The CDR3: CASSASGLHSGNTIYF. CDR3 nucleotides: TGTGCCAGCAGTGCCTCCGGGCTCCACTCTGGAAACACCATATATTTT. The full variable domain, with the rest looked up from reference TRBV28 and TRBJ1-3, is DVKVTQSSRYLVKRTGEKVFLECVQDMDHENMFWYRQDPGLGLRLIYFSYDVKMKEKGDIPEGYSVSREKKERFSLILESASTNQTSMYLCASSASGLHSGNTIYFGEGSWLTVV.

The chain combines TRBV7-2 with TRBJ1-5; D unresolved. The germline gives CDR1 SGHTA, CDR2 FQGNSA. V lost 3 bases and J 7 bases, leaving 7 bases between the germline ends. The CDR3 extends over 12 amino acids. The CDR3 sequence is CASSFSRQPQHF. DNA of the CDR3: TGTGCCAGCAGCTTTAGCAGGCAGCCCCAGCATTTT.

The chain employs TRBV4-2 and TRBJ2-3; TRBD2 is a possible D gene (6 bases). CDR1 is LGHNA, CDR2 YNFKEQ, per germline. This CDR3 spans 15 amino acids. The V end was cut by 0 bases, the J end by 0 bases, with 7 bases between. DNA of the CDR3: TGTGCCAGCAGCCAAGATGGGGGGAGCACAGATACGCAGTATTTT. It encodes CASSQDGGSTDTQYF.

This clone was recorded a few times. The rearrangement links TRBV5-4 to TRBJ1-2, with D perhaps matching TRBD1 (5 bases). The ends were cut back, 5 bases at V and 12 bases at J, with 14 bases in the middle. Germline CDR1 SGHNT, CDR2 YYREEE (reference sequence). The CDR3 sequence is 11 residues long. CDR3 residues: CASRIGTSDTF. CDR3 bases: TGTGCCAGCAGGATCGGGACGTCGGACACCTTC.

This clone was found once. CDR3 residues: CAWSENNEQFF. The CDR3 bases are TGTGCCTGGAGTGAAAACAATGAGCAGTTCTTC. The gene calls are TRBV30 and TRBJ2-1; D is uncertain. Trimming pared 1 base from V and 5 bases from J, leaving 3 bases between. Germline V gene lookup returns CDR1 GTSNPN and CDR2 SVGIG (reference sequence). The CDR3 is 11 amino acids.